This TCR beta chain is from a study of T cell responses to AZD1222 COVID-19 vaccine. General study results and limits: CD4 TCRs associated with vaccination spanned spike, dominating at 160-218 and 743-854.

Germline V gene sequence: CDR1 LNHDA, CDR2 SQIVND (reference sequence). The V gene end was trimmed by 6 bases and the J gene end by 6 bases; junction bases not matched to a gene: 14. This CDR3 is 16 amino acids long. Only in-frame clones appear in the TCRdb table, and some are missing; sequencing was by immunoSEQ multiplex PCR. Of roughly 110,000 clones listed, approximately 84% are singletons. This clone was detected only once. Its antigen remains unidentified. V usage is TRBV19 and J usage is TRBJ1-2; 9 bases align to TRBD1. Sequencing used peripheral blood, obtained on day 0 of AZD1222 vaccination. This clonotype was sampled from an adult in good health. The CDR3 is CASRLTGGPTPDGYTF. For the CDR3, the DNA is TGTGCCAGTAGGCTAACAGGGGGCCCCACCCCGGATGGCTACACCTTC.